This T cell receptor beta chain was retrieved from a study of blood T cells in healthy people across ages. Extraction of total RNA produced a minimum of 5 micrograms from each sample. Study-wide results and limits: Across samples, TCR beta diversity tracked strongly with naive T cell percentage. Donors of long life had a larger count of naive CD4+ cells and greater diversity than aged donors. Changes seen in expanded clonotypes were possibly confounded by donor CMV status left unknown.

Points on this clonotype: Its antigen is not known.

Alongside a J-beta primer mix, a sample-barcoded 5' primer served in a second PCR lasting about 7 to 11 cycles. One entry per CDR3 protein results from TCRdb running MiXCR on the 5' RACE reads. The table shows some 1.5 million distinct CDR3 sequences, with about 28% occurring only once. The germline gives CDR1 MNHNY, CDR2 SVGAGI (reference sequence). V was pared by 10 bases and J by 3 bases, with 9 bases between. The CDR3 contains 11 residues. This rearrangement joins TRBV6-6 to TRBJ1-1; the D is unclear. The sample consisted of blood. This sequence was found in a young woman in good health. The CDR3 nucleotides read TGTGCCACCGGGGAGGACACTGAAGCTTTCTTT. Protein product: CATGEDTEAFF.